The clone carrying this T cell receptor (beta chain) came up a few times. The target antigen is unknown. Researchers used 5'RACE with constant-segment primers to make TCR alpha and TCR beta cDNA libraries that carry sample barcodes and UMIs. One entry per CDR3 protein results from TCRdb running MiXCR on the 5' RACE reads. The table shows about 430,000 distinct CDR3 sequences, with more than 15% occurring only once. This sample is part of a study of T-cell memory formation after mild COVID-19. About the study: Clustering of TCRs was largely donor specific.

The CDR3 sequence is 15 residues long. Trimming cost V 4 bases and J 9 bases; bases outside gene matches: 14. Germline V CDR1 and CDR2: DFQATT, SNEGSKA (reference sequence). The study's findings and limits: Memory cells collected pre-infection included some clones that later responded, suggesting cross-reactive memory joined. Clones that shrank (day 15 to 85) were balanced CD4/CD8, whereas later expanders leaned CD4+.

The receptor was isolated from a man between 18 and 35 years old who had mild COVID-19 (a few samples of this study predate the infection). Cell type and time point are not known. The sample consisted of PBMCs or a T cell subset sorted from them (not recorded which). V gene TRBV20-1 combines with J gene TRBJ2-1, with 8 positions matching TRBD1. The CDR3 loop is CSAIKTSGTGGEQFF. The CDR3 DNA follows: TGCAGTGCTATAAAGACTAGTGGGACAGGAGGTGAGCAGTTCTTC.